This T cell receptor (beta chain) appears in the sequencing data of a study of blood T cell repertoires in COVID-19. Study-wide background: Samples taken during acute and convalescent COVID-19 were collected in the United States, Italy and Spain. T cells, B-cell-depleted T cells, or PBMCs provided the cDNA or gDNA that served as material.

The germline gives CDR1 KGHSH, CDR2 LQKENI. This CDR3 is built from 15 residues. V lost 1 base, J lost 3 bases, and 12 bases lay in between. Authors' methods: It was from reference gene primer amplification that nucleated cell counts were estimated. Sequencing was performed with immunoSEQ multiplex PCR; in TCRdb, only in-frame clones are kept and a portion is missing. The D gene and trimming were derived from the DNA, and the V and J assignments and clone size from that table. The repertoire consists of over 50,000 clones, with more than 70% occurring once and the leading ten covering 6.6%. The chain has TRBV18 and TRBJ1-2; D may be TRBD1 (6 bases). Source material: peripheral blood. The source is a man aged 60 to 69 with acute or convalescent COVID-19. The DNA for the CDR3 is TGTGCCAGCTCACCACGGGCAGGGGCGGACTATGGCTACACCTTC. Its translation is CASSPRAGADYGYTF.